Presented here are 11 T cell receptor beta chains from one specimen sequenced in a study of shared clonotypes between healthy human individuals. The data were produced by immunoSEQ multiplex PCR, yet TCRdb's version contains in-frame clones alone and is incomplete. The sample includes some 2,500,000 clones, roughly 92% seen only once; the top ten take around 0.4%. The sequenced sample was naive CD4+ T cells from PBMCs. This sample's subset: CD45RA+ positively selected. These receptors all come from a man aged 18 to 35 in good health. Some clones in this sample may be carry-over from other donors' samples.

V is TRBV7-8 and J is TRBJ2-1; 11 bases map to TRBD2. Losses at the gene ends were 5 bases for V and 4 bases for J; bases not matched to a gene: 4. Per the germline V gene, CDR1 is SGHVS and CDR2 is FQNEAQ. This CDR3 comprises 15 residues. The CDR3 sequence is CASSPGLAEYNEQFF. The DNA of the CDR3 is TGTGCCAGCAGCCCGGGACTAGCGGAGTACAATGAGCAGTTCTTC.

V gene TRBV6-1 combines with J gene TRBJ1-2; 7 nucleotides line up with TRBD1. CDR1 and CDR2 from the germline V gene are MNHNS and SASEGT. Trimming took 1 base from V and 7 from J; bases not matched to a gene: 9. The CDR3 covers 15 residues. CDR3 protein: CASSEVATGLFGYTF. Written as DNA, the CDR3 is TGTGCCAGCAGTGAAGTGGCGACAGGGTTGTTTGGCTACACCTTC.

This sequence joins TRBV7-7 and TRBJ2-2; D uncertain. Germline loops: CDR1 SSHAT, CDR2 FNYEAQ (reference sequence). V was cut by 8 bases and J by 4 bases, with 26 bases left in between. This CDR3 spans 18 amino acids. This chain's CDR3 is CASRVGGTHDATTGELFF. The CDR3 DNA follows: TGTGCCAGCCGGGTCGGCGGCACCCACGACGCGACCACCGGGGAGCTGTTTTTT.

This chain connects TRBV19 to TRBJ2-1; TRBD2 might be the D (6 bases). This CDR3 is 15 amino acids long. Germline CDR1 LNHDA, CDR2 SQIVND (reference sequence). Trimming cost V 1 base and J 9 bases, with 16 bases left between them. This CDR3 is CASSIGRLASPEQFF. CDR3 nucleotides: TGTGCCAGTAGTATAGGCAGGCTAGCGTCCCCTGAGCAGTTCTTC.

This sequence joins TRBV28 and TRBJ2-2, with D tentatively TRBD2 (5 bases). V lost 2 bases, J lost 1 base, and 8 bases lay in between. The CDR3 extends over 15 amino acids. The germline V gene has CDR1 MDHEN and CDR2 SYDVKM. CDR3 in amino acids: CASSLGSGNTGELFF. The CDR3 DNA follows: TGTGCCAGCAGTTTAGGCAGCGGGAACACCGGGGAGCTGTTTTTT.

Comment on this clone: This sample includes further DNA sequences coding for the same CDR3. The rearrangement joins TRBV28 to TRBJ1-5; 9 positions agree with TRBD1. With 5 bases clipped from V and 0 bases from J, the junction kept 5 bases outside the gene matches. CDR3 size: 16 residues. Germline CDR1 is MDHEN and CDR2 is SYDVKM. CDR3 bases: TGTGCCAGCAGTCCTACAGGGGGCGGTAGCAATCAGCCCCAGCATTTT. Translated: CASSPTGGGSNQPQHF.

V usage is TRBV19 and J usage is TRBJ1-5, with D possibly matching TRBD1 (6 bases). V was shortened by 6 bases and J by 7 bases, with 13 bases between the two germline ends. CDR3 length equals 13 residues. CDR1 and CDR2 from the germline V gene are LNHDA and SQIVND (reference sequence). CDR3 nucleotide sequence: TGTGCCAGTAGAAGAGGGGGGGAACAGCCCCAGCATTTT. Translation: CASRRGGEQPQHF.

The rearrangement joins TRBV7-8 to TRBJ2-7, with D tentatively TRBD2 (5 bases). This CDR3 is 17 amino acids long. Trimming took 3 bases from V and 4 from J, leaving 22 bases between them. The V gene's germline CDR1 is SGHVS and CDR2 FQNEAQ. CDR3 residues: CASSFRLWGEKGYEQYF. The DNA for the CDR3 is TGTGCCAGCAGCTTTAGGCTTTGGGGAGAGAAGGGATACGAGCAGTACTTC. Complete variable domain (other parts from reference TRBV7-8 and TRBJ2-7): GAGVSQSPRYKVAKRGQDVALRCDPISGHVSLFWYQQALGQGPEFLTYFQNEAQLDKSGLPSDRFFAERPEGSVSTLKIQRTQQEDSAVYLCASSFRLWGEKGYEQYFGPGTRLTVT.

V usage is TRBV5-1 and J usage is TRBJ2-1, with TRBD2 matching over 8 bases. This CDR3 comprises 13 residues. V shed 2 bases, J shed 8 bases, and the junction held 3 bases outside the gene matches. Looked up from germline, CDR1 is SGHRS and CDR2 is YFSETQ. The CDR3 is CASSLAGEYEQFF. CDR3 nucleotide sequence: TGCGCCAGCAGCTTAGCGGGAGAATATGAGCAGTTCTTC.

This rearrangement joins TRBV7-8 to TRBJ2-1; D is perhaps TRBD1 or TRBD2 (5 bases each). Trimming left V 5 bases short and J 0 bases short, with 17 bases between. CDR1 SGHVS and CDR2 FQNEAQ come from the germline V gene. The length of the CDR3 is 17 residues. The CDR3 here is CASSTRRVGGSYNEQFF. CDR3 nucleotides: TGTGCCAGCAGCACTCGTCGGGTTGGGGGCTCCTACAATGAGCAGTTCTTC. The variable domain in full, with the rest retrieved from reference TRBV7-8 and TRBJ2-1, is GAGVSQSPRYKVAKRGQDVALRCDPISGHVSLFWYQQALGQGPEFLTYFQNEAQLDKSGLPSDRFFAERPEGSVSTLKIQRTQQEDSAVYLCASSTRRVGGSYNEQFFGPGTRLTVL.

CDR3 region: CASRIGQEETQYF. The CDR3 bases are TGTGCCAGCAGAATCGGACAGGAAGAGACCCAGTACTTC. The J gene is TRBJ2-5, the V gene TRBV6-5; 7 nucleotides match TRBD1. With V trimmed by 6 bases and J by 3 bases, 4 bases remained unmatched. The CDR3 is 13 residues long. Germline V gene sequence: CDR1 MNHEY, CDR2 SVGAGI.